These 27 T cell receptor beta chains were all obtained from the same sample, sequenced in a study of blood T cell repertoires in COVID-19. The method was immunoSEQ multiplex PCR; TCRdb's version includes in-frame clones alone and lacks a portion of them. This sample has under 25,000 clones, with about 90% found just once. Input material: peripheral blood. These receptors all come from a man aged 70 or older in a cohort sampled during active COVID-19.

The V and J genes are TRBV5-1 and TRBJ1-6; D is uncertain. CDR1 is SGHRS and CDR2 is YFSETQ in the germline V gene. The germline V and J ends were trimmed by 0 bases and 7 bases, with 14 bases remaining between them. This CDR3 is built from 16 residues. The chain's CDR3 is CASSLEPELPNSPLHF. The CDR3 nucleotides are TGCGCCAGCAGCTTGGAGCCAGAACTACCGAATTCACCCCTCCACTTT.

This chain uses TRBV28 with TRBJ1-3; perhaps TRBD1 as D (5 bases). This CDR3 spans 16 amino acids. V was trimmed by 6 bases and J by 0 bases, leaving 15 bases between them. Germline V gives CDR1 MDHEN, CDR2 SYDVKM. In DNA form, the CDR3 reads TGTGCCAGCAGCACCTGGGGGGAAGGCTCTGGAAACACCATATATTTT. This translates into CASSTWGEGSGNTIYF.

The rearrangement uses TRBV19 and TRBJ1-6, with TRBD1 as a possible D gene (5 bases). Per the germline V gene, CDR1 is LNHDA and CDR2 is SQIVND (reference sequence). With 3 bases removed from V and 8 bases from J, the gap between germline ends came to 11 bases. The CDR3 consists of 14 residues. The CDR3 nucleotides are TGTGCCAGTAGTATCCAGGGCTCCGATTCACCCCTCCACTTT. Protein: CASSIQGSDSPLHF.

The V call is TRBV19, the J call TRBJ1-2, with 7 bases fitting TRBD1. Germline values: CDR1 LNHDA, CDR2 SQIVND (reference sequence). CDR3 length equals 15 residues. The J segment lost 4 bases and the V segment lost 5 bases, leaving 10 bases of the junction unmatched. DNA for the CDR3: TGTGCCAGTAGTGGACCTGGGACAGAGGGCTATGGCTACACCTTC. This translates into CASSGPGTEGYGYTF.

The chain joins TRBV11-2 to TRBJ2-7; TRBD2 matches 7 bases. Trimming removed 5 bases from V and 4 bases from J; junction bases left unmatched: 11. Germline CDR1 and CDR2: SGHAT and FQNNGV. This CDR3 spans 15 amino acids. In DNA, the CDR3 is TGTGCCAGCAGCCCGTATGGGGGGGGTGTGTACGAGCAGTACTTC. Translating it yields CASSPYGGGVYEQYF. The variable domain in full, completed from reference TRBV11-2 and TRBJ2-7, reads EAGVAQSPRYKIIEKRQSVAFWCNPISGHATLYWYQQILGQGPKLLIQFQNNGVVDDSQLPKDRFSAERLKGVDSTLKIQPAKLEDSAVYLCASSPYGGGVYEQYFGPGTRLTVT.

This clone was seen just once. The chain uses TRBV28 and TRBJ2-7; 8 bases are shared with TRBD2. J gave up 5 bases and V 6 bases, and 9 bases lay outside the gene matches. CDR1 MDHEN and CDR2 SYDVKM come from the germline V gene. CDR3 length: 14 amino acids. CDR3 amino acids: CASRSGPGRDEQYF. In DNA, the CDR3 is TGTGCCAGCAGGTCCGGGCCCGGGAGGGACGAGCAGTACTTC. Looking up the rest from reference TRBV28 and TRBJ2-7 gives the full variable domain: DVKVTQSSRYLVKRTGEKVFLECVQDMDHENMFWYRQDPGLGLRLIYFSYDVKMKEKGDIPEGYSVSREKKERFSLILESASTNQTSMYLCASRSGPGRDEQYFGPGTRLTVT.

This clone showed up just a few times. The gene calls are TRBV28 and TRBJ1-5; 8 bases are a match to TRBD1. Germline-derived CDR1 and CDR2 are MDHEN and SYDVKM. The CDR3 spans 16 residues. The trim removed 4 bases at V and 3 bases at J, leaving 8 bases unmatched. CDR3 sequence reads: CASSSGQGRLNQPQHF. The CDR3 DNA follows: TGTGCCAGCAGTTCCGGACAGGGAAGGCTCAATCAGCCCCAGCATTTT.

The V gene is TRBV7-2, the J gene TRBJ2-4, with D possibly being TRBD2 (5 bases). In germline, CDR1 is SGHTA, CDR2 FQGNSA. Trimming took off 7 bases at V and 0 bases at J, with 16 bases between the two ends. The CDR3 spans 16 residues. The CDR3 spells CASTPDPGLAKNIQYF. Written as DNA, the CDR3 is TGTGCCAGCACGCCAGACCCAGGACTAGCCAAAAACATTCAGTACTTC.

Turning to this clone: At one boundary the junction diverges from the germline segment, which might be a read error. The chain joins TRBV19 to TRBJ1-1; 8 positions agree with TRBD1. This CDR3 has 15 residues. Germline V gene sequence: CDR1 LNHDA, CDR2 SQIVND (reference sequence). CDR3 bases: TGTGCCAGTAGCAGCTCGAACAGGGGGAACATTGAAGCTTTCTTT. Its translation: CASSSSNRGNIEAFF.

This rearrangement joins TRBV5-1 to TRBJ2-7, with D unclear. V gave up 4 bases and J gave up 5 bases, with 16 bases separating them. The CDR3 covers 14 residues. The germline V gene encodes CDR1 SGHRS and CDR2 YFSETQ. CDR3 loop: CASSLGLVSDEQYF. The CDR3 DNA sequence: TGCGCCAGCAGCCTAGGCCTAGTAAGCGACGAGCAGTACTTC.

The DNA of the CDR3 is TGTGCCAGCAGCGTCCTGACAGGGTGGCTGTTTTTT. Protein: CASSVLTGWLFF. The chain combines TRBV7-9 with TRBJ2-2; 7 positions match TRBD1. The CDR3 runs to 12 residues. CDR1 and CDR2 (germline): SEHNR, FQNEAQ (reference sequence). The trim removed 5 bases at V and 13 bases at J, leaving 7 bases unmatched. Together with reference TRBV7-9 and TRBJ2-2, the CDR3 gives the full variable domain: DTGVSQNPRHKITKRGQNVTFRCDPISEHNRLYWYRQTLGQGPEFLTYFQNEAQLEKSRLLSDRFSAERPKGSFSTLEIQRTEQGDSAMYLCASSVLTGWLFFGEGSRLTVL.

This chain connects TRBV18 to TRBJ1-5; possible D gene TRBD1, 6 bases. This CDR3 is 15 amino acids long. V lost 3 bases, J lost 3 bases, and 12 bases lay in between. Germline V gene data show CDR1 as KGHSH and CDR2 as LQKENI. The CDR3 here is CASSPFRGANQPQHF. In DNA, the CDR3 is TGTGCCAGCTCACCCTTCCGGGGGGCCAATCAGCCCCAGCATTTT.

J is TRBJ2-1 and V is TRBV19, with 9 positions matching TRBD2. CDR3 length: 16 residues. The ends lost 4 bases at V and 10 bases at J; junction bases unmatched: 14. The V gene's germline CDR1 is LNHDA and CDR2 SQIVND (reference sequence). As DNA, the CDR3 is TGTGCCAGTAGTACTCCCCGGGTAGCGGGAGTAGGAGAGCAGTTCTTC. It is translated as CASSTPRVAGVGEQFF.

The rearrangement joins TRBV28 to TRBJ2-7; 11 bases fit TRBD2. This CDR3 region has 14 residues. J gave up 0 bases and V 6 bases, and 1 base lay outside the gene matches. CDR1 and CDR2 from the germline V gene are MDHEN and SYDVKM. The CDR3 DNA reads TGTGCCAGCAGACTAGCGGGAGTCTCCTACGAGCAGTACTTC. Translated: CASRLAGVSYEQYF.

The CDR3 loop is CASSYSFRGNTEAFF. Written as DNA, the CDR3 is TGTGCCAGCAGTTACTCATTCCGGGGGAACACTGAAGCTTTCTTT. The chain employs TRBV6-5 and TRBJ1-1, with no clear D. The CDR3 runs 15 residues. Trimming took off 0 bases at V and 1 base at J, with 9 bases between the two ends. Per germline, CDR1 MNHEY and CDR2 SVGAGI.

The V and J genes are TRBV28 and TRBJ2-3; 8 bases line up with TRBD2. Germline CDR1 MDHEN, CDR2 SYDVKM. The junction had 3 bases not matched to a gene; V was cut back by 4 bases and J by 0 bases. This CDR3 contains 15 residues. The CDR3 DNA sequence: TGTGCCAGCAGTTCAGCGGGAGCTAGCACAGATACGCAGTATTTT. Its translation is CASSSAGASTDTQYF.

This clone has a handful of counts. The V call is TRBV19, the J call TRBJ2-1; 11 positions match TRBD2. The CDR3 loop spans 17 amino acids. CDR1 and CDR2 from the germline V gene are LNHDA and SQIVND (reference sequence). The V segment lost 5 bases and the J segment 5 bases; nucleotides outside the gene matches: 11. In DNA, the CDR3 is TGTGCCAGTAGTCCTAACTTAGCGGGAGGGCCTCACAATGAGCAGTTCTTC. Translating it yields CASSPNLAGGPHNEQFF.

The J gene is TRBJ2-5, the V gene TRBV18; TRBD2 matches 8 bases. This CDR3 contains 16 residues. Per germline, CDR1 KGHSH and CDR2 LQKENI. V was clipped by 4 bases and J by 4 bases; unmatched bases: 11. As DNA, the CDR3 is TGTGCCAGCTCACGACCGGGCAGCGGGAGTAGAGAGACCCAGTACTTC. Amino acid sequence: CASSRPGSGSRETQYF.

This clone was observed once. This chain connects TRBV11-2 to TRBJ2-7, with TRBD2 matching over 16 bases. In germline, CDR1 is SGHAT, CDR2 FQNNGV. This CDR3 comprises 17 residues. Unmatched junction bases numbered 7, after V lost 2 bases and J lost 6 bases. CDR3 residues: CASSLSGTSGRVGEQYF. CDR3 bases: TGTGCCAGCAGCTTAAGCGGGACTAGCGGGAGGGTAGGCGAGCAGTACTTC.

The gene calls are TRBV9 and TRBJ2-7; 9 bases match TRBD1. Per the germline V gene, CDR1 is SGDLS and CDR2 is YYNGEE. V lost 3 bases to trimming and J lost 5 bases; unmatched junction nucleotides: 6. This CDR3 region has 14 residues. The CDR3 here is CASSARDRANEQYF. The CDR3 bases are TGTGCCAGCAGCGCGAGGGACAGGGCAAACGAGCAGTACTTC.

This clone was picked up a small number of times. The J gene is TRBJ1-2, the V gene TRBV30; 9 bases are shared with TRBD1. Trimming at V came to 6 bases and at J to 4 bases, leaving 6 bases not matched to a gene. Germline CDR1 reads GTSNPN; CDR2 reads SVGIG (reference sequence). The CDR3 length is 13 residues. CDR3 sequence (DNA): TGTGCCTGCAACAGGGGGCTTGTCTATGGCTACACCTTC. Protein product: CACNRGLVYGYTF.

In DNA, the CDR3 is TGTGCCAGCAGTTTATCTCTAGCGGGAGGGCCTAACGGGGAGCTGTTTTTT. This gives the protein CASSLSLAGGPNGELFF. The chain combines TRBV28 with TRBJ2-2, with 12 positions matching TRBD2. J gave up 7 bases and V 1 base, and 7 bases lay outside the gene matches. In germline, CDR1 is MDHEN, CDR2 SYDVKM. The CDR3 has 17 amino acids.

V gene TRBV10-3 combines with J gene TRBJ2-7, with D perhaps matching TRBD2 (6 bases). The CDR3 totals 15 residues. In germline, CDR1 is ENHRY, CDR2 SYGVKD. V lost 4 bases and J lost 2, with 15 bases in between. CDR3 coding DNA: TGTGCCATCAGTGCGGCTGATAGCGGCGCCTACGAGCAGTACTTC. It yields the protein CAISAADSGAYEQYF.

The chain carries TRBV11-2 and TRBJ2-3; TRBD2 agrees at 15 bases. Germline values: CDR1 SGHAT, CDR2 FQNNGV. There are 18 residues in the CDR3. With V trimmed by 5 bases and J by 4 bases, 10 bases remained unmatched. CDR3 sequence: CASSPHGTSGRRADTQYF. The CDR3 region has the DNA TGTGCCAGCAGCCCCCACGGGACTAGCGGGAGGAGGGCAGATACGCAGTATTTT.

The V call is TRBV7-8, the J call TRBJ2-7; weak D call: TRBD2 (6 bases). CDR1 SGHVS and CDR2 FQNEAQ come from the germline V gene. V was clipped by 5 bases and J by 1 base, with 12 bases between them. CDR3 length equals 14 residues. DNA of the CDR3: TGTGCCAGCAGCGCTAGGGACTCATCCTACGAGCAGTACTTC. As protein: CASSARDSSYEQYF.

In its sample, this clone was seen a few times. The chain joins TRBV11-2 to TRBJ1-2, with 7 bases aligning to TRBD1. V lost 5 bases to trimming and J lost 7 bases; unmatched junction nucleotides: 10. The germline V gene has CDR1 SGHAT and CDR2 FQNNGV. This CDR3 region has 14 residues. The CDR3 DNA is TGTGCCAGCAGCCCACGACAGGGCCGGGGTGGCTACACCTTC. This sequence encodes CASSPRQGRGGYTF.

V is TRBV5-1 and J is TRBJ2-1; TRBD1 matches at 9 bases. CDR1 is SGHRS and CDR2 is YFSETQ in the germline V gene. V lost 3 bases, J lost 1 base, and 2 bases stayed unmatched. The CDR3 consists of 15 residues. The CDR3 reads CASSSTGGSYNEQFF. CDR3 sequence (DNA): TGCGCCAGCAGCTCGACAGGGGGGTCCTACAATGAGCAGTTCTTC.